This T cell receptor beta chain was obtained from a study of early T cells in non-severe SARS-CoV-2 infection. Per germline, CDR1 SQVTM and CDR2 ANQGSEA. V lost 4 bases and J lost 3, with 9 bases in between. The CDR3 has 12 amino acids. MiXCR, applied by TCRdb to the 5' RACE reads, yields one record per CDR3 protein. The sample lists fewer than 65,000 distinct CDR3 sequences; 8.7% were seen once. This sequence was found in an adult who was a healthcare worker with PCR-confirmed SARS-CoV-2 infection or an uninfected control (not recorded which). The sample here was whole blood, taken at baseline. The chain couples TRBV29-1 to TRBJ1-1; D ambiguous. The CDR3 is CSVVSSHTEAFF. CDR3 DNA: TGCAGCGTTGTGTCCAGTCACACTGAAGCTTTCTTT.